Sequencing of this T cell receptor (beta chain) was carried out in a study of graft-versus-host responses after intestinal transplantation. Regarding this clone: Its antigen is not known.

CDR3 size: 14 residues. Germline CDR1 and CDR2: SGHTA and FQGNSA. Deletions cut 8 bases from V and 2 bases from J, with 14 bases between. Some clones are missing from TCRdb's copy, which holds only in-frame ones; the method was immunoSEQ multiplex PCR. The data show more than 85,000 clones, roughly four fifths seen once. Study-level findings and limits: GvH clones turned up in recipient marrow; some had shown up first in ileum or blood.

The origin of this receptor is a human donor who received an intestinal transplant. Sequencing used unstimulated CD4+ T cells sorted from spleen or lymph node cells, obtained before intestinal transplant. The chain recombines TRBV7-2 with TRBJ2-3; D is possibly TRBD2 (5 bases). The CDR3 loop is CASARAGLTDTQYF. The CDR3 DNA sequence: TGTGCCAGCGCCCGGGCTGGACTCACAGATACGCAGTATTTT.